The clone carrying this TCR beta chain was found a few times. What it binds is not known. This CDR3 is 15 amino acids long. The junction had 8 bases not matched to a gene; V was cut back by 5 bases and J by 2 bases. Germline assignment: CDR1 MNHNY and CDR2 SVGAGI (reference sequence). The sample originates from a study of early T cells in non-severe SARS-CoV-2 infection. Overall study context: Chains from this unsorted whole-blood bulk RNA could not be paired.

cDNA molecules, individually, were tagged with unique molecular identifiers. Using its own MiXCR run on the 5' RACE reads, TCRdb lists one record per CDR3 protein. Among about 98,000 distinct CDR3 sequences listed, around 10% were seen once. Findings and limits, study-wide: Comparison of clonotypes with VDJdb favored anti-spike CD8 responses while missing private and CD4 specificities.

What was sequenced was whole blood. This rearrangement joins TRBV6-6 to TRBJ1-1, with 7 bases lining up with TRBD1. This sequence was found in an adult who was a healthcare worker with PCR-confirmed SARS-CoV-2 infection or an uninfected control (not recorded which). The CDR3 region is CASSSQTGRNTEAFF. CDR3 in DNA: TGTGCCAGCAGTAGCCAGACAGGGCGTAACACTGAAGCTTTCTTT.